The sequence of this T cell receptor (beta chain) was determined in a study of blood T cell repertoires in COVID-19. In the study overall: Sample material is recorded as cDNA or gDNA derived from T cells, B-cell-depleted T cells, or PBMCs.

This CDR3 has 15 residues. V was pared by 0 bases and J by 4 bases, with 11 bases between. CDR1 and CDR2 from the germline V gene are SGDLS and YYNGEE. Participants had their cohort set by participant-reported clinical history. The data were produced by immunoSEQ multiplex PCR, yet TCRdb's version contains in-frame clones alone and is incomplete. The table lists 220,000 or so clones, just over 85% of them singletons. The chain combines TRBV9 with TRBJ2-1; D is possibly TRBD2 (6 bases). The sequence was obtained from a woman in her forties or fifties with acute COVID-19. Sequenced: PBMCs or T cells enriched from blood (not recorded which). Written as DNA, the CDR3 is TGTGCCAGCAGCGTAGAATTAGCGGCGTACAATGAGCAGTTCTTC. This sequence encodes CASSVELAAYNEQFF.